The entry below describes one TCR beta chain. Its antigen is currently unknown. A quantity of about 0.5 to 1 ug RNA underwent reverse transcription using random hexamers. An immunoSEQ multiplex PCR generated amplified TCR beta CDR3 products spanning 54 Vbeta and 13 Jbeta. In TCRdb, the immunoSEQ multiplex PCR reads were re-called with MiXCR into one record per CDR3 protein. Among about 130,000 distinct CDR3 sequences, just under 95% were seen once, and the ten largest hold more than 0.2%. Negative magnetic isolation gave CD8+ and CD4+ cells; FACS enriched CD8+ TEMRA. This sample stems from a study of CD8 T cells in Susac syndrome. The study, taken as a whole, reports: The total CD8+ repertoires yielded some 15 Susac-specific public clones and the CD8+ TEMRA repertoires yielded about 5.

The sequence came from a human donor with Susac syndrome. Sequences were obtained from CD8+ T cells from PBMCs.

The CDR3 nucleotides are TGTGCCAGCAGCTTACAGACAGGGGCGGAGAACGAGCAGTACTTC. Translation gives CASSLQTGAENEQYF. The chain links TRBV7-9 to TRBJ2-7; 8 nucleotides align to TRBD1. The V gene's germline CDR1 is SEHNR and CDR2 FQNEAQ (reference sequence). The trim removed 2 bases at V and 5 bases at J, leaving 8 bases unmatched. The CDR3 covers 15 residues.